The entry that follows covers one TCR beta chain sequence. The record originates from a study of blood T cell repertoires in COVID-19. Overall study context: COVID-19 samples, acute and convalescent, were from the United States, Italy and Spain. The cDNA or gDNA used as material had been derived from T cells, B-cell-depleted T cells, or PBMCs.

CDR3 length: 13 residues. Germline CDR1 and CDR2: SGDLS and YYNGEE. V lost 3 bases, J lost 8 bases, and 7 bases stayed unmatched. As handled by the study authors: Amplification of reference gene primers provided the estimated nucleated cell counts. Generated by immunoSEQ multiplex PCR, the TCRdb table keeps only in-frame clones and is missing some. The DNA gave D and trimming, while V, J and clone size come from that table. The table lists about 260,000 clones, about 80% of them singletons. The TCR was taken from a woman older than 75 with acute or convalescent COVID-19. Sequenced: peripheral blood. The V and J genes are TRBV9 and TRBJ1-2; the match to TRBD1 covers 7 bases. The DNA of the CDR3 is TGTGCCAGCAGCGCCGGACAGGCCGGGGGCTACACCTTC. Translating it yields CASSAGQAGGYTF. Drawing the rest from reference TRBV9 and TRBJ1-2, the complete variable domain is DSGVTQTPKHLITATGQRVTLRCSPRSGDLSVYWYQQSLDQGLQFLIQYYNGEERAKGNILERFSAQQFPDLHSELNLSSLELGDSALYFCASSAGQAGGYTFGSGTRLTVV.